This T cell receptor (beta chain) was found in a study of shared clonotypes between healthy human individuals. Adult Caucasians living in Nashville, Tennessee made up all of the donors. The split of CD4+ cells yielded CD45RA+ naive and CD45RA-negative memory subsets. Profiled with immunoSEQ multiplex PCR; TCRdb holds only in-frame clones, not every one. The sample has 2.3 million or so clones, 85% to 95% seen once. V was pared by 4 bases and J by 2 bases, with 3 bases of the junction left unmatched. CDR1 is SGHKS, CDR2 YYEKEE, per germline (reference sequence). The CDR3 runs 14 residues. General study points: The authors sampled blood alone, and tissue repertoires likely differ. A handful of donors showed sharing of about 5.5% of naive CD4 clonotypes.

About this clone itself: The antigen remains unidentified. Other DNA sequences in this specimen translate into the identical CDR3.

Input material: naive CD4+ T cells from PBMCs. Subset described: CD45RA+ positively selected. This clonotype was obtained from a man aged 18 to 30 in good health. Some clones in this sample may be carry-over from other donors' samples. This chain uses TRBV5-5 with TRBJ1-2; the match to TRBD1 covers 9 bases. Here the CDR3 reads CASSPGQGNYGYTF. CDR3 coding DNA: TGTGCCAGCAGCCCGGGACAGGGCAACTATGGCTACACCTTC.